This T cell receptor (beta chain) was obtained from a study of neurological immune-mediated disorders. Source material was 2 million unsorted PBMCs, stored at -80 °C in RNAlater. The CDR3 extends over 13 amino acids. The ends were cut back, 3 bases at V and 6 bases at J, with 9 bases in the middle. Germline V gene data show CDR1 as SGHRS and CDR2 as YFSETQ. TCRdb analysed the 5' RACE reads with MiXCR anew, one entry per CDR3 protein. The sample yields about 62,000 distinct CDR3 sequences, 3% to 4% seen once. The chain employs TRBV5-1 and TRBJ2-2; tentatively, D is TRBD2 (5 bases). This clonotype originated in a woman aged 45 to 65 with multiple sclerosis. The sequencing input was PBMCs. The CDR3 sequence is CASSSLDPGELFF. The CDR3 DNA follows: TGCGCCAGCAGCTCACTAGATCCCGGGGAGCTGTTTTTT.